This T cell receptor (beta chain) was documented in a study of T cell responses to AZD1222 COVID-19 vaccine. Looking at the study overall: Analysis merged second doses at about 4 or about 12 weeks.

Study-level results: Repertoire collection took place solely once the T cell response had peaked. A mostly white British donor set with more females was recruited, and clonal diversity was possibly underestimated. Just five or six AZD1222 recipients were seropositive at baseline.

Points on this clone: Its target is not known.

Germline assignment: CDR1 MNHNY and CDR2 SVGAGI (reference sequence). Losses at the gene ends were 0 bases for V and 7 bases for J; bases not matched to a gene: 11. The CDR3 runs 16 residues. The data were produced by immunoSEQ multiplex PCR, yet TCRdb's version contains in-frame clones alone and is incomplete. Of about 180,000 clones in the sample, about 92% were seen once. Sequences were derived from peripheral blood, sampled on day 0 of AZD1222 vaccination. The receptor's source is an adult in good health. J is TRBJ1-2 and V is TRBV6-6, with TRBD1 matching 7 bases. CDR3: CASSYSTETGYSGYTF. Here the CDR3 DNA reads TGTGCCAGCAGTTACTCGACCGAGACAGGGTATAGTGGCTACACCTTC.